Below, 32 T cell receptor beta chains from the same sample are listed, as sequenced in a study of T cell repertoires in cytomegalovirus infection. No antigen has been assigned to these receptors. TCRdb recomputed calls from the reads with MiXCR, one row per CDR3 protein. Counted here are about 920,000 distinct CDR3 sequences, around 32% occurring once; the ten biggest clones make up roughly an eighth. The sequenced sample was cultured CD8+ T cells from PBMCs, obtained from culture after CMV antigen stimulation. These receptors all come from a human donor in good health (CMV status not recorded). Some clones in this sample may be carry-over from other donors' samples.

The rearrangement links TRBV20-1 to TRBJ1-4, with D perhaps TRBD1 (5 bases). Germline values: CDR1 DFQATT, CDR2 SNEGSKA (reference sequence). V lost 0 bases to trimming and J lost 0 bases, with 11 bases between them. This CDR3 contains 16 residues. CDR3 in DNA: TGCAGTGCTAGAGATTTCCGACAGTCAACTAATGAAAAACTGTTTTTT. Translation gives CSARDFRQSTNEKLFF.

The chain has TRBV6-6 and TRBJ2-2, with a weak D call TRBD1 (5 bases). Trimming took 8 bases from V and 1 from J, leaving 11 bases between them. Germline V gene data show CDR1 as MNHNY and CDR2 as SVGAGI (reference sequence). The CDR3 totals 14 residues. The CDR3 loop is CASSGAGNTGELFF. Here the CDR3 DNA reads TGTGCCAGCTCTGGGGCAGGGAACACCGGGGAGCTGTTTTTT.

The chain joins TRBV14 to TRBJ1-3; D remains ambiguous. The CDR3 is made up of 17 amino acids. Germline CDR1 is SGHDN and CDR2 is FVKESK. Trimming removed 0 bases at V and 0 bases at J, with 12 bases between. The CDR3 loop is CASSQEPAASSGNTIYF. CDR3 nucleotides: TGTGCCAGCAGCCAAGAACCGGCTGCCAGCTCTGGAAACACCATATATTTT.

This clonotype has at least ten counts. The rearrangement uses TRBV6-1 and TRBJ2-7; D possibly uses TRBD1 or TRBD2 (5 bases each). The CDR3 length is 13 residues. The germline gives CDR1 MNHNS, CDR2 SASEGT. Trimming left V 8 bases short and J 4 bases short, with 15 bases between. CDR3 region: CASLPPGRYEQYV. The CDR3 bases are TGTGCCAGCCTCCCCCCGGGACGGTACGAGCAGTACGTC.

This clonotype was detected a few times. V is TRBV7-9 and J is TRBJ2-5, with a weak D call TRBD1 (7 bases). The CDR3 is 15 amino acids. The V gene lost 6 bases and the J gene lost 2 bases, with 16 bases spanning the gap. The germline V gene has CDR1 SEHNR and CDR2 FQNEAQ (reference sequence). The CDR3 nucleotides read TGTGCCAGCAGGGGGGGACAGATGGGACAAGAGACCCAGTACTTC. Encoded protein: CASRGGQMGQETQYF.

This clonotype has at least ten counts. The gene calls are TRBV9 and TRBJ2-3; D is unclear. Germline CDR1 reads SGDLS; CDR2 reads YYNGEE. V lost 3 bases, J lost 0 bases, and 8 bases lay in between. CDR3 length equals 14 residues. The CDR3 reads CASSEGSSTDTQYF. In DNA form, the CDR3 reads TGTGCCAGCAGCGAAGGGTCGAGCACAGATACGCAGTATTTT.

This clonotype was seen ten or more times. V and J are TRBV7-3 and TRBJ1-1; the D is unclear. Germline CDR1 is SGHTA and CDR2 is FQGTGA. The CDR3 spans 13 residues. V lost 2 bases and J 7 bases, leaving 11 bases between the germline ends. CDR3: CASSLRPSDEAFF. CDR3 nucleotides: TGTGCCAGCAGCTTACGGCCTTCCGATGAAGCTTTCTTT.

About this clonotype itself: One junction end does not reproduce the germline sequence, and a read error may be involved. V is TRBV7-9 and J is TRBJ2-5, with D perhaps TRBD1 (5 bases). CDR3 length equals 16 residues. Germline values: CDR1 SEHNR, CDR2 FQNEAQ (reference sequence). CDR3 coding DNA: TGCGCCAGCAGTCCGTTCCCTGACAGAGACCAAGAGACCCAGTACTTC. Translation: CASSPFPDRDQETQYF.

This clonotype turned up a few times. V and J are TRBV27 and TRBJ1-5, with unresolved D. The CDR3 runs to 14 residues. V was cut by 3 bases and J by 3 bases, with 9 bases left in between. Germline assignment: CDR1 MNHEY and CDR2 SMNVEV (reference sequence). CDR3 coding DNA: TGTGCCAGCAGTTTGGTTGGGATCAATCAGCCCCAGCATTTT. It is translated as CASSLVGINQPQHF.

In this sample, this clonotype turned up a few times. This chain joins TRBV12-3 or TRBV12-4 and TRBJ1-1; D not certain. The germline V and J ends were trimmed by 3 bases and 3 bases, with 8 bases remaining between them. The CDR3 covers 13 residues. The CDR3 sequence: CASSFNWDTEAFF. CDR3 DNA sequence: TGTGCCAGCAGTTTTAACTGGGACACTGAAGCTTTCTTT.

This clonotype occurred many times. The chain is built from TRBV7-2 and TRBJ2-7; TRBD2 matches 9 bases. The CDR3 has 12 residues. Germline V lookup: CDR1 SGHTA, CDR2 FQGNSA. The V gene end was trimmed by 5 bases and the J gene end by 6 bases; junction bases not matched to a gene: 2. The CDR3 sequence is CASSGTSSEQYF. DNA for the CDR3: TGTGCCAGCAGCGGGACTAGCTCCGAGCAGTACTTC.

Ten or more counts support this clonotype. The chain carries TRBV7-2 and TRBJ2-2, with TRBD2 matching 14 bases. CDR3 length: 17 amino acids. Germline lookup yields CDR1 SGHTA and CDR2 FQGNSA. V was clipped by 2 bases and J by 4 bases; unmatched bases: 3. CDR3 region: CASSLPTSGGATGELFF. CDR3 nucleotides: TGTGCCAGCAGCTTACCGACTAGCGGGGGGGCCACCGGGGAGCTGTTTTTT.

The sample holds a few counts of this clonotype. This sequence joins TRBV7-6 and TRBJ2-7, with D possibly TRBD1 on 6 matching bases. This CDR3 is 15 amino acids long. Germline CDR1 reads SGHVS; CDR2 reads FNYEAQ. The V and J ends lost 5 bases and 0 bases respectively, with 14 bases between them. This chain's CDR3 is CASSIAGTPSYEQYF. Here the CDR3 DNA reads TGTGCCAGCAGCATTGCCGGGACACCCTCCTACGAGCAGTACTTC.

Only a few counts were recorded for this clonotype. The genes are TRBV27 and TRBJ1-5; 7 nucleotides match TRBD1. Germline values: CDR1 MNHEY, CDR2 SMNVEV (reference sequence). V dropped 6 bases and J dropped 2; count of bases not matched to a gene: 10. CDR3 length: 16 residues. The DNA for the CDR3 is TGTGCCAGCAGCCCTCAGGACAGGTCTGGCAATCAGCCCCAGCATTTT. This sequence encodes CASSPQDRSGNQPQHF.

This clonotype has a count of ten or more. This rearrangement joins TRBV7-2 to TRBJ1-4; the D gene is possibly TRBD1 (5 bases). The CDR3 consists of 15 residues. The V gene lost 0 bases and the J gene lost 8 bases, with 13 bases spanning the gap. CDR1 SGHTA and CDR2 FQGNSA come from the germline V gene. CDR3 loop: CASSLALGAGEKLFF. The CDR3 region has the DNA TGTGCCAGCAGCTTAGCGCTTGGGGCGGGCGAAAAACTGTTTTTT.

The V call is TRBV4-1, the J call TRBJ2-1; weak D call: TRBD2 (6 bases). This CDR3 comprises 16 residues. From germline, CDR1 is MGHRA and CDR2 YSYEKL. The V end lost 1 base, the J end lost 0 bases, and 10 bases lay between the germline ends. CDR3 in amino acids: CASSQVPGVSYNEQFF. The CDR3 nucleotides read TGCGCCAGCAGCCAAGTCCCGGGGGTCTCCTACAATGAGCAGTTCTTC.

The chain couples TRBV27 to TRBJ1-1, with D possibly matching TRBD1 (5 bases). CDR3 length: 13 amino acids. Trimming took off 3 bases at V and 7 bases at J, with 12 bases between the two ends. Germline assignment: CDR1 MNHEY and CDR2 SMNVEV (reference sequence). CDR3 DNA: TGTGCCAGCAGTTTTTCTGGAAGGGGTGAAGCTTTCTTT. Its translation is CASSFSGRGEAFF.

As to this clonotype: The junction and the germline gene differ at one end; a read error may be behind it. The rearrangement uses TRBV6-1 and TRBJ1-5; D unresolved. Germline V lookup: CDR1 MNHNS, CDR2 SASEGT. This CDR3 region has 14 residues. The CDR3, as DNA: TGTTCCAGCAGTCTTCCGGCGGGCAATCAGCCCCAGCATTTT. This codes for CSSSLPAGNQPQHF.

This clonotype has a count of ten or more. V and J are TRBV7-2 and TRBJ2-2, with D hard to call. In germline, CDR1 is SGHTA, CDR2 FQGNSA. This CDR3 is 16 amino acids long. The V end was cut by 1 base, the J end by 4 bases, with 13 bases between. CDR3 DNA: TGTGCCAGCAGCTTAGAGGGTATCTCAGTCACCGGGGAGCTGTTTTTT. Its protein product is CASSLEGISVTGELFF.

In this sample, this clonotype turned up a few times. V is TRBV15 and J is TRBJ1-5; D is undetermined. V was trimmed by 3 bases and J by 2 bases, leaving 5 bases between them. Germline V gives CDR1 LNHNV, CDR2 YYDKDF (reference sequence). This CDR3 contains 13 residues. Here the CDR3 reads CATSSWGNQPQHF. As DNA, the CDR3 is TGTGCCACCAGCAGCTGGGGCAATCAGCCCCAGCATTTT.

This clonotype appeared many times. The chain joins TRBV6-2 or TRBV6-3 to TRBJ2-1; 8 bases are a match to TRBD2. The CDR3 extends over 15 amino acids. CDR1 and CDR2 (germline): MNHEY, SVGEGT. Trimming took 7 bases from V and 6 from J; bases not matched to a gene: 11. DNA for the CDR3: TGTGCCAGCACCGAACTAGCGGACAACGCCAATGAGCAGTTCTTC. This translates into CASTELADNANEQFF.

The V gene is TRBV5-4, the J gene TRBJ2-3; 10 nucleotides match TRBD2. This CDR3 contains 15 residues. Germline CDR1 is SGHNT and CDR2 is YYREEE (reference sequence). V lost 4 bases, J lost 5 bases, and 7 bases stayed unmatched. This CDR3 is CASSQAGGPGDTQYF. DNA for the CDR3: TGTGCCAGCAGCCAAGCGGGGGGGCCTGGAGATACGCAGTATTTT.

A few counts support this clonotype. J is TRBJ2-2 and V is TRBV3-1; D unclear. This CDR3 comprises 12 residues. Germline CDR1 and CDR2: LGHDT and YNNKEL (reference sequence). V was pared by 1 base and J by 8 bases, with 5 bases between. This CDR3 reads CASSQGLGELFF. CDR3 bases: TGTGCCAGCAGCCAAGGCTTAGGGGAGCTGTTTTTT.

The chain carries TRBV4-1 and TRBJ2-1; TRBD2 matches 10 bases. The CDR3 is 14 residues long. The V gene's germline CDR1 is MGHRA and CDR2 YSYEKL. The V segment lost 11 bases and the J segment 4 bases; nucleotides outside the gene matches: 8. The CDR3 nucleotides read TGCGCCTCAGCGCCAGCGGGGGGGTACAATGAGCAGTTCTTC. Its translation is CASAPAGGYNEQFF.

The chain joins TRBV6-6 to TRBJ2-7, with no clear D. With 8 bases removed from V and 0 bases from J, the gap between germline ends came to 8 bases. This CDR3 is 12 amino acids long. Germline V CDR1 and CDR2: MNHNY, SVGAGI (reference sequence). CDR3 residues: CASCSGSYEQYF. DNA of the CDR3: TGTGCCAGCTGTTCAGGCTCCTACGAGCAGTACTTC.

About this clonotype: One end of the junction varies from germline; a read error may be responsible. The rearrangement links TRBV19 to TRBJ1-1; D gene ambiguous. Per germline, CDR1 LNHDA and CDR2 SQIVND (reference sequence). This CDR3 is built from 18 residues. As DNA, the CDR3 is TGTGCCAGTGGTATAGCTTTTGATGTCCCCTCCGAGAACACTGAAGCTTTCTTT. Protein product: CASGIAFDVPSENTEAFF.

This clonotype was seen a few times. The J gene is TRBJ2-7, the V gene TRBV5-4, with D perhaps matching TRBD2 (6 bases). V was pared by 2 bases and J by 5 bases, with 8 bases between. Germline-derived CDR1 and CDR2 are SGHNT and YYREEE (reference sequence). This CDR3 is built from 12 residues. CDR3 DNA sequence: TGTGCCAGCAGCTTCGGCGGGGACGAGCAGTACGTC. This encodes CASSFGGDEQYV.

CDR3 protein: CSVGARDSEGNYEQYV. As DNA, the CDR3 is TGCAGCGTTGGGGCTCGGGACAGCGAGGGGAACTACGAGCAGTACGTC. This chain uses TRBV29-1 with TRBJ2-7; TRBD1 aligns across 7 bases. J lost 3 bases, V lost 4 bases, and 15 bases had no gene match. The V gene's germline CDR1 is SQVTM and CDR2 ANQGSEA. This CDR3 is 16 amino acids long.

The gene calls are TRBV20-1 and TRBJ1-1; D is unclear. With 3 bases removed from V and 3 bases from J, the gap between germline ends came to 5 bases. Per the germline V gene, CDR1 is DFQATT and CDR2 is SNEGSKA (reference sequence). The CDR3 totals 11 residues. The CDR3 region is CSASLYTEAFF. CDR3 DNA: TGCAGTGCTAGCCTGTACACTGAAGCTTTCTTT.

V usage is TRBV6-8 and J usage is TRBJ2-7; D gene ambiguous. V lost 0 bases and J lost 5, with 11 bases in between. Germline V gene sequence: CDR1 MNHGY, CDR2 SAAAGT. The CDR3 is 14 residues long. In DNA form, the CDR3 reads TGTGCCAGCAGTTACTCCCCGGATATCGACGAGCAGTACTTC. It is translated as CASSYSPDIDEQYF.

The chain carries TRBV4-1 and TRBJ1-2; D is unresolved. CDR1 MGHRA and CDR2 YSYEKL come from the germline V gene. Trimming left V 0 bases short and J 3 bases short, with 8 bases between. The CDR3 covers 14 residues. The DNA for the CDR3 is TGCGCCAGCAGCCAAGATCCTCTTCACTATGGCTACACCTTC. Translated: CASSQDPLHYGYTF.

V and J are TRBV7-9 and TRBJ2-7, with D maybe TRBD2 (5 bases). The CDR3 length is 13 residues. With 4 bases removed from V and 1 base from J, the gap between germline ends came to 8 bases. Germline CDR1 reads SEHNR; CDR2 reads FQNEAQ (reference sequence). For the CDR3, the DNA is TGTGCCAGCAGCTCCGGGGAGTCCTACGAGCAGTACGTC. Protein product: CASSSGESYEQYV.